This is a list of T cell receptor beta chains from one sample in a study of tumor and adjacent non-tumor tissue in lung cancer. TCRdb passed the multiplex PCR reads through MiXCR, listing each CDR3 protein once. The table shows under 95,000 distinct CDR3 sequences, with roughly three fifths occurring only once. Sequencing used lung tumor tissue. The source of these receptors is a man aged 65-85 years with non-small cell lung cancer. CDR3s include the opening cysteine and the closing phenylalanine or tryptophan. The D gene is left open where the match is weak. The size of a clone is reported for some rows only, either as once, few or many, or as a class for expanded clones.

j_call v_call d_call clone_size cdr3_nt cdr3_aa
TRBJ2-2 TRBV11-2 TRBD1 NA TGTGCCAGCAGCCTATACTGGACAGGGGTCCTGAACGCCGGGGAGCTGCTTTTT CASSLYWTGVLNAGELLF
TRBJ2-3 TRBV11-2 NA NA TGTGCCAGCTGTTCTGGTCAGGGTTTAGCAAATACGCAGTATTTT CASCSGQGLANTQYF
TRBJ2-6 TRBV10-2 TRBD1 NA TGCGCCAGCAGTCCCGGGACAGTGTCCGGGGTCAACGTCCTGACTTTC CASSPGTVSGVNVLTF
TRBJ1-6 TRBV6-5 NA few TGTGCCAGCAGTTACTCAGGCGTGAATTCGCCCCTCCACTTT CASSYSGVNSPLHF
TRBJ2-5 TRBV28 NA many TGTGCCAGCGAACTGACAGGTCGCCCAGAGACCCAGTACTTC CASELTGRPETQYF
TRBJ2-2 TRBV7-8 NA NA TGTGCCAGCAGCTTAATAACAGTCACCGGGGAGCTGTTTTTT CASSLITVTGELFF
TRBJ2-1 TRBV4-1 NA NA TGCGCCAGCAGCCAAGAATTTCGGCAGGGGATATTTAATGAGCAGTCCTTC CASSQEFRQGIFNEQSF
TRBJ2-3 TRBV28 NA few TGTGCCAGTTGCCGGCGGGGTGGCACAGATACGCAGTATTTT CASCRRGGTDTQYF
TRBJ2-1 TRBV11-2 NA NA TGTGTCAGCAGCTCGGGTGGAGCGCGATACAATGTGCAGTTCTTC CVSSSGGARYNVQFF
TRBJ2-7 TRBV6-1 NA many TGTGCCAGCAGTGAACATCATAGTACAGGAGCCTACGAGCAGTACTTC CASSEHHSTGAYEQYF
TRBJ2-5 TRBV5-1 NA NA TGCGCCAGCAGCTACACAGGGTTAGAGACCCAGTACTTC CASSYTGLETQYF
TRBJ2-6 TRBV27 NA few TGTGCCAGCAGTTCGCGTGGGGCCAACGTCCTGACTTTC CASSSRGANVLTF
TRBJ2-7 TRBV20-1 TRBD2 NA TGCAGTGTATGGCGGGAGGGTGTAGACTTC CSVWREGVDF
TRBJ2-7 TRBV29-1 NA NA TGCAACGTTGAAAGGTCGCTAAACGAGCAGTACTTC CNVERSLNEQYF
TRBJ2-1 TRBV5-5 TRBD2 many TGTGCCAGCAGCTTGCATGGACTAGCGGGAGGTCTATGGGGTCTGAATGAGCAGTTCTTC CASSLHGLAGGLWGLNEQFF
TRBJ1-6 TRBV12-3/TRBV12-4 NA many TGTGCCAGCAGAAGGGGAGGGAATGATTCACCCCTCCACTTT CASRRGGNDSPLHF
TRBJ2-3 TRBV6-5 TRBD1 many TGTGCCAGCAGTTACTCCGGACAGGGTTACCAAGATACGCAGTATTTT CASSYSGQGYQDTQYF
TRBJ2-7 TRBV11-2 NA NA TGTGCCTGCAGCCCCACAGGGTACGAACAGCACTTC CACSPTGYEQHF
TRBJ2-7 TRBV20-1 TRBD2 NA TGCAGTGCTAGAGTTAGCGGGAGTGACTACGAGCAGTACTTC CSARVSGSDYEQYF
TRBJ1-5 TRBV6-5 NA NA TGTGCCAACAGTTGGTCCAGAACAAATCAGCCACAGCATTTT CANSWSRTNQPQHF
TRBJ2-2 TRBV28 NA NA TGTGCCAGCAGATATAGTGGGAGTGGAGGATACGGGGAGCTGTTTTTT CASRYSGSGGYGELFF
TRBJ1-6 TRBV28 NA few TGTGCCAGCAGATTCACGCGGGGGACCTATAATTCACCCCTCCACTTT CASRFTRGTYNSPLHF
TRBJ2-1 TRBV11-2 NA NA TGTGCCAGCAGCTCGGGTGGAGCGCGATACAATGAACGGTTCTTC CASSSGGARYNERFF
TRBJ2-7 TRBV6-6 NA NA TGTGCCAGCAGTTACTCGAGTGGTTGGGATGCCGAGCAGAACTTC CASSYSSGWDAEQNF
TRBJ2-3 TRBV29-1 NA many TGCAGCGTTGCGGATGGCACAGATACGCAGTATTTT CSVADGTDTQYF
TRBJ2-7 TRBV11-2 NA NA TGTGCTAGCAGCCGATCAAGGACGATCGAGCAGTACTTC CASSRSRTIEQYF
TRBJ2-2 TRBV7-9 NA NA TGTGCCAGCAGCTCCCCGGTCGCAGGGCCAAGCAGGGACCTGTTTTTT CASSSPVAGPSRDLFF
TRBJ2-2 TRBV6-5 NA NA TGTGTCAGCAGTCTGGGTCGAGCTGGGGAGCTGTTTTTT CVSSLGRAGELFF
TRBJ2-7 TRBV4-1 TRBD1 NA TGCGCCAGCAGCCAAGGGCAGGGGGCCCCGGGGTACGAGCAGTACTTC CASSQGQGAPGYEQYF
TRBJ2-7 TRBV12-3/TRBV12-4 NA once TGTGCCAGCAGGACAGGACTAGTGGCCTACGAGCTGTACTTC CASRTGLVAYELYF
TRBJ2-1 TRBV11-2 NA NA TGTACCAGCAACTTAGAGGGCACTACAGGTGAGCAGTTCTTC CTSNLEGTTGEQFF
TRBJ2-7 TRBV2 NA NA TGTGCCAGCAGTTTCACAGGGAACGAGCAGTACTTC CASSFTGNEQYF
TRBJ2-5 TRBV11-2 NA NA TGTACCAGCAGCCCTAGGCAGGCGAAAGAGACCCACTACTTC CTSSPRQAKETHYF
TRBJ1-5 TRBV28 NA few TGTGCCACCCTATATAGCAATCAGCCCCAGCATTTT CATLYSNQPQHF
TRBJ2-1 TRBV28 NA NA TGTGCCAACAGTTTCGAAGGGGGTGGCGGTTACAATGAGCAGTTCTTC CANSFEGGGGYNEQFF